This TCR beta chain was recovered during a study of long-term antiretroviral therapy in people with HIV. On the study more broadly: Sampling started about a decade before the 2015 immediate-ART recommendation.

The V gene's germline CDR1 is SGHVS and CDR2 FQNEAQ. The V gene end was trimmed by 5 bases and the J gene end by 3 bases; junction bases not matched to a gene: 7. The CDR3 consists of 14 residues. Run at survey level, the immunoSEQ assay was version v3.0. Repertoires were generated with immunoSEQ multiplex PCR, while TCRdb's copy carries only in-frame clones and drops some. In the table there are under 30,000 clones, 80% to 90% of which are singletons. Among participants with HIV, every one received treatment in the United States. The sequences come from unsorted PBMCs, collected 1.8 years before starting antiretroviral therapy. The receptor was isolated from a man aged 45-65 years with HIV. The J gene is TRBJ2-7, the V gene TRBV7-8, with 7 bases aligning to TRBD1. The CDR3 region has the DNA TGTGCCAGCAGCCCCCGGGACAGTAACTACGAGCAGTACTTC. This encodes CASSPRDSNYEQYF.